Listed below are T cell receptor beta chains from one sample, sequenced in a study of Graves' ophthalmopathy and Graves' hyperthyroidism. TCRdb called the multiplex PCR reads again in MiXCR, with one record for every CDR3 protein. The repertoire includes 300,000 to 350,000 distinct CDR3 sequences, 17% of them detected once, and more than 9% sits in the top ten. The sample taken for sequencing was peripheral blood. These receptors came from an adult man with Graves' ophthalmopathy. Both conserved end residues are trimmed from each CDR3.

len: 10
v_gene: TRBV6-2/TRBV6-3
j_gene: TRBJ2-5
CDR3aa: ASRDGGETQY

len: 11
v_gene: TRBV7-6
j_gene: TRBJ2-7
CDR3aa: ASSGRQGHEQY

len: 16
v_gene: TRBV4-2
j_gene: TRBJ2-5
CDR3aa: ASSQGGLAGGPTETQY

len: 13
v_gene: TRBV5-1
j_gene: TRBJ1-1
CDR3aa: ASSGGSRVNTEAF

len: 12
v_gene: TRBV10-3
j_gene: TRBJ1-2
CDR3aa: AISESGRVSGYT

len: 12
v_gene: TRBV10-1
j_gene: TRBJ1-1
CDR3aa: ASSEGGGFTEAF

len: 13
v_gene: TRBV12-3/TRBV12-4
j_gene: TRBJ2-3
CDR3aa: ASSFGGRSEDTQY

len: 15
v_gene: TRBV12-3/TRBV12-4
j_gene: TRBJ2-5
CDR3aa: ASSFGGVPSGAETQY

len: 12
v_gene: TRBV29-1
j_gene: TRBJ1-1
CDR3aa: SVVMDRVNTEAF

len: 15
v_gene: TRBV12-3/TRBV12-4
j_gene: TRBJ2-7
CDR3aa: ASSFRIGSGTTYEQY

len: 17
v_gene: TRBV10-3
j_gene: TRBJ2-5
CDR3aa: AISEPRLAGGPGQETQY

len: 14
v_gene: TRBV4-1
j_gene: TRBJ2-2
CDR3aa: ASSQDILVRTGELF

len: 12
v_gene: TRBV6-1
j_gene: TRBJ1-1
CDR3aa: ASSAGTAHTEAF

len: 13
v_gene: TRBV4-1
j_gene: TRBJ2-4
CDR3aa: ASSQVTSDRGVQY

len: 15
v_gene: TRBV6-5
j_gene: TRBJ2-7
CDR3aa: ASSRDRGRLLGYEQY

len: 13
v_gene: TRBV6-1
j_gene: TRBJ2-2
CDR3aa: ASRTDRLNTGELF

len: 15
v_gene: TRBV11-1
j_gene: TRBJ2-7
CDR3aa: ASQSGTGGVLKYEQY

len: 12
v_gene: TRBV7-2
j_gene: TRBJ2-7
CDR3aa: ASRLDRSSYEQY

len: 14
v_gene: TRBV11-1
j_gene: TRBJ2-5
CDR3aa: ASSLGRTSGQETQY

len: 11
v_gene: TRBV29-1
j_gene: TRBJ1-5
CDR3aa: SVSGGWGQPQH

len: 13
v_gene: TRBV7-2
j_gene: TRBJ1-3
CDR3aa: ASRLTGAKGNTIY

len: 14
v_gene: TRBV4-1
j_gene: TRBJ1-5
CDR3aa: ASSQNDRVGSQPQH

len: 12
v_gene: TRBV13
j_gene: TRBJ1-1
CDR3aa: ASSQTRMNTEAF

len: 13
v_gene: TRBV12-3/TRBV12-4
j_gene: TRBJ2-7
CDR3aa: ASSPDTTGADEQY

len: 10
v_gene: TRBV5-1
j_gene: TRBJ2-5
CDR3aa: ASSIGLETQY

len: 13
v_gene: TRBV9
j_gene: TRBJ2-2
CDR3aa: ASSARTGYTGELF

len: 11
v_gene: TRBV7-8
j_gene: TRBJ2-7
CDR3aa: ASSANRAYEQY

len: 12
v_gene: TRBV5-1
j_gene: TRBJ1-1
CDR3aa: ASKDRQFNTEAF

len: 11
v_gene: TRBV20-1
j_gene: TRBJ2-5
CDR3aa: SAPLLSTKTQY

len: 11
v_gene: TRBV6-1
j_gene: TRBJ2-5
CDR3aa: ASSEYASETQY

len: 11
v_gene: TRBV7-2
j_gene: TRBJ2-7
CDR3aa: ASSFRRTYEQY

len: 13
v_gene: TRBV7-8
j_gene: TRBJ2-7
CDR3aa: ASREKPTGTYEQY

len: 14
v_gene: TRBV11-2
j_gene: TRBJ1-2
CDR3aa: ASSPNPTEIGYGYT

len: 16
v_gene: TRBV4-3
j_gene: TRBJ1-1
CDR3aa: ASSHAIARAGGYTEAF

len: 11
v_gene: TRBV5-1
j_gene: TRBJ2-7
CDR3aa: ASSLDRVHEQY

len: 11
v_gene: TRBV12-3/TRBV12-4
j_gene: TRBJ2-2
CDR3aa: ASSSLIQGELF

len: 15
v_gene: TRBV27
j_gene: TRBJ1-2
CDR3aa: ASSFRTGAISLYGYT

len: 12
v_gene: TRBV2
j_gene: TRBJ2-7
CDR3aa: ASSETESSYEQY

len: 14
v_gene: TRBV6-2/TRBV6-3
j_gene: TRBJ1-1
CDR3aa: ASTKSGQGLNTEAF

len: 11
v_gene: TRBV3-1
j_gene: TRBJ2-5
CDR3aa: ASSYKGGETQY

len: 13
v_gene: TRBV20-1
j_gene: TRBJ2-7
CDR3aa: SAIESAGGSYEQY

len: 14
v_gene: TRBV19
j_gene: TRBJ1-1
CDR3aa: ASSITGAAGNTEAF

len: 11
v_gene: TRBV28
j_gene: TRBJ1-2
CDR3aa: ASTEGQRYGYT

len: 13
v_gene: TRBV3-1
j_gene: TRBJ2-7
CDR3aa: ASSQDSGEPYEQY

len: 11
v_gene: TRBV20-1
j_gene: TRBJ1-6
CDR3aa: SAREEYNSPLH

len: 14
v_gene: TRBV4-1
j_gene: TRBJ1-1
CDR3aa: ASSQGPTGGLTEAF

len: 13
v_gene: TRBV7-9
j_gene: TRBJ1-1
CDR3aa: ASSFHSGMNTEAF

len: 12
v_gene: TRBV11-2
j_gene: TRBJ2-5
CDR3aa: ASRIRQGGETQY

len: 13
v_gene: TRBV7-8
j_gene: TRBJ2-7
CDR3aa: ASSSQPTSFHEQY

len: 16
v_gene: TRBV28
j_gene: TRBJ2-4
CDR3aa: ASSLVSGRALGKNIRY

len: 11
v_gene: TRBV6-1
j_gene: TRBJ1-2
CDR3aa: ASIDGPNYGYT

len: 14
v_gene: TRBV5-1
j_gene: TRBJ1-2
CDR3aa: ASSPLQDKLNYGYT

len: 13
v_gene: TRBV30
j_gene: TRBJ2-7
CDR3aa: AWSVSDTYSYEQY

len: 11
v_gene: TRBV12-3/TRBV12-4
j_gene: TRBJ1-1
CDR3aa: ASSLGQRTGAF

len: 12
v_gene: TRBV3-1
j_gene: TRBJ1-1
CDR3aa: ASSRRTGNTEAF

len: 11
v_gene: TRBV12-3/TRBV12-4
j_gene: TRBJ2-5
CDR3aa: ASSTSISETQY